This T cell receptor (beta chain) was obtained from a study of radiation and T cells in renal cell carcinoma (dated by TCRdb to 2018 to 2021). General notes on the study: In total, approximately 51 samples, comprising 26 tumors and some 27 peripheral blood samples, were subjected to TCR beta sequencing. The final blood draw was performed at 4 weeks after radiation, at the same time as nephrectomy. A total of 4,016,671 unique CDR3 nucleotide sequences, encoding roughly 2.7 million unique CDR3 amino acid sequences, were found across all 50 or so samples.

Explained via the paper, the time point label denotes: blood 4 weeks post-SBRT, at nephrectomy. What the treatment or condition label conveys for this sample: 15 Gy SBRT to primary tumor, nephrectomy 4 weeks later. Samples were obtained from a clinical trial, in which 15 Gy stereotactic body radiation therapy was delivered to primary renal cell carcinomas and nephrectomy was performed 4 weeks later. To follow tumor-enriched clonotypes, peripheral blood was collected serially from radiation-treated patients at baseline and again at 2 weeks and 4 weeks after SBRT. Renal cell carcinoma with clear cell pathology was present in all patients. Genomic DNA for TCR sequencing was prepared using the QIAamp DNA Blood Mini Kit (Qiagen). Only samples passing all quality control checks were included in the analyses. The junction shows trimming of 4 bases on V and 4 bases on J, and the gene matches do not reach 5 bases of it. Reading the germline V gene gives CDR1 SGHVS and CDR2 FQNEAQ. Reading from cysteine to phenylalanine, the CDR3 counts 14 amino acids. Only the CDR3 region is kept as DNA, spanning 42 bases read in frame from base 1.

Comments on this clone: The antigen it recognizes is unknown. The sample holds no much larger clone one base away, and base qualities are not on file.

Points the paper makes about the study in general: Because no pretreatment tumor biopsies were available, whether clonotypes were present in the tumor at baseline could not be determined. The single-armed trial design could not address effects of radiation dose or scheduling on the TCR repertoire. Dynamics of the blood repertoire were not tracked past 4 weeks after treatment. An increase in top tumor clonotypes in blood was observed from baseline to 2 weeks post-radiation, followed by contraction by 4 weeks, which was taken to suggest transient expansion of tumor-resident clones.

TCR beta libraries were generated from genomic DNA with the immunoSEQ kit, following the manufacturer's recommendations. Library preparation used a first multiplex PCR with proprietary primers, then a second PCR adding unique barcodes, with bead cleanups after each round. A positive control reaction and a negative control reaction, both provided in the kit, were run with every batch of samples. The final libraries underwent checking on an Agilent 4200 TapeStation D1000 ScreenTape, volumetric pooling, and quantification by qPCR. Sequencing ran on an Illumina NextSeq500 with a MidOutput 150-cycle cartridge, using 156 Read1 and 15 Index1 cycles with kit custom primers. The pooled library was loaded at roughly 0.9 pM with roughly 19% PhiX control spiked in. From the authors' description of their analysis: Vendor-processed data were analyzed in R, with a clonotype defined as all T cells sharing the same CDR3 nucleotide sequence. For clone abundance analyses, frequencies were normalized to the 10,000 most abundant clones in each sample. Before analysis, public T cell clones were removed, and these numbered fewer than six per sample on average. An abundance difference of at least 32-fold between compartments was the criterion for calling clonotypes tumor-enriched or baseline blood-enriched. A beta-binomial differential abundance model was used to identify clonotypes that were expanded or contracted between blood time points. The Baroni-Urbani and Buser coefficient was used to measure tumor-blood repertoire similarity, and groups were compared with two-tailed Wilcoxon tests in R. This is the immuneACCESS table as TCRdb keeps it, with only in-frame sequences that have V and J called. A part of the clones is gone; compared with another copy, unresolved V genes explain less than half, and the rest is unexplained. V and J calls and clone size are as listed in that table; D and trimming were resolved from the DNA. A total of approximately 70,000 clones appear in this sample, more than 60% of them only once. About 6.4% of the sample is taken by the ten largest.

The starting material was blood, obtained from a patient whose treatment included radiotherapy and nephrectomy. This sequence originates from a man aged 60-69 years with renal cell carcinoma. The sequence links TRBV7-8 to TRBJ2-5; 8 nucleotides in the junction match TRBD2. The base sequence is TGTGCCAGCAGCTCGAGCGGGAGCGGAGAGACCCAGTACTTC. This sequence encodes CASSSSGSGETQYF. The reference TRBV7-8 and TRBJ2-5 proteins fill in what lies around the CDR3, so the full variable domain reads GAGVSQSPRYKVAKRGQDVALRCDPISGHVSLFWYQQALGQGPEFLTYFQNEAQLDKSGLPSDRFFAERPEGSVSTLKIQRTQQEDSAVYLCASSSSGSGETQYFGPGTRLLVL.